What follows are 21 T cell receptor beta chains derived from one specimen sequenced in a study of T cell responses to AZD1222 COVID-19 vaccine. Data came from immunoSEQ multiplex PCR; TCRdb stores just in-frame clones and leaves some out. The table includes roughly 200,000 clones, approximately 90% detected once. The sequencing used peripheral blood, collected 28 days after the second AZD1222 dose. The source is an adult who received the AZD1222 COVID-19 vaccine.

Regarding this clone: The sample carries other DNA sequences with the same CDR3. The CDR3 loop is CASSSRSSNQPQHF. CDR3 in DNA: TGTGCCAGCAGTTCCAGAAGCAGCAATCAGCCCCAGCATTTT. The rearrangement uses TRBV27 and TRBJ1-5; D is uncertain. CDR1 is MNHEY, CDR2 SMNVEV, per germline (reference sequence). The CDR3 extends over 14 amino acids. The V gene lost 4 bases and the J gene lost 1 base, with 8 bases spanning the gap.

J is TRBJ1-2 and V is TRBV4-1; D is ambiguous. This CDR3 is 15 amino acids long. Germline V gives CDR1 MGHRA, CDR2 YSYEKL. V shed 3 bases and J shed 0 bases, with 11 bases lying between them. CDR3 DNA: TGCGCCAGCAGCCATCCCGGGAAGGCTAACTATGGCTACACCTTC. Residues: CASSHPGKANYGYTF.

V gene TRBV10-3 combines with J gene TRBJ2-7; 7 bases match TRBD1. Per germline, CDR1 ENHRY and CDR2 SYGVKD. The CDR3 loop spans 14 amino acids. After removal of 6 bases from V and 0 bases from J, the junction contained 5 bases not matched to a gene. CDR3 region: CAIRGRGSSYEQYF. CDR3 coding DNA: TGTGCCATCAGGGGCAGGGGGAGCTCCTACGAGCAGTACTTC.

In this sample, this clone turned up once. This chain's CDR3 is CASSSYRGRDYGYTF. CDR3 coding DNA: TGTGCCAGCAGCTCGTACAGGGGAAGGGACTATGGCTACACCTTC. The chain carries TRBV11-1 and TRBJ1-2; 7 positions agree with TRBD1. Trimming cost V 4 bases and J 3 bases; bases outside gene matches: 8. The germline V gene has CDR1 SGHAT and CDR2 FQDESV (reference sequence). The CDR3 runs 15 residues.

CDR3 protein: CASSLGAGYQETQYF. Written as DNA, the CDR3 is TGTGCCAGCAGCTTAGGAGCGGGGTACCAAGAGACCCAGTACTTC. The V call is TRBV7-2, the J call TRBJ2-5, with 7 bases matching TRBD2. CDR1 and CDR2 (germline): SGHTA, FQGNSA. Trimming at V came to 1 base and at J to 0 bases, leaving 2 bases not matched to a gene. The CDR3 contains 15 residues.

The V call is TRBV30, the J call TRBJ1-6; TRBD1 matches 9 bases. Germline V gene sequence: CDR1 GTSNPN, CDR2 SVGIG (reference sequence). The CDR3 totals 15 residues. J was trimmed by 10 bases and V by 2 bases; bases with no gene match: 9. The CDR3 protein is CAWSQDRDRDSPLHF. CDR3 bases: TGTGCCTGGAGTCAAGACCGGGACAGGGACTCACCCCTCCACTTT.

The genes are TRBV15 and TRBJ1-2; D possibly corresponds to TRBD1 (5 bases). Germline V gene lookup returns CDR1 LNHNV and CDR2 YYDKDF (reference sequence). CDR3 length equals 14 residues. V dropped 0 bases and J dropped 10 bases, with 15 bases sitting between them. The CDR3 here is CATSRDFRAQDYTF. CDR3 nucleotides: TGTGCCACCAGCAGAGATTTCAGGGCGCAGGACTACACCTTC. Filled out from reference TRBV15 and TRBJ1-2, the complete variable domain reads DAMVIQNPRYQVTQFGKPVTLSCSQTLNHNVMYWYQQKSSQAPKLLFHYYDKDFNNEADTPDNFQSRRPNTSFCFLDIRSPGLGDTAMYLCATSRDFRAQDYTFGSGTRLTVV.

This sequence joins TRBV9 and TRBJ1-1; 10 positions match TRBD1. The CDR3 extends over 12 amino acids. Germline values: CDR1 SGDLS, CDR2 YYNGEE. V lost 5 bases to trimming and J lost 11 bases; unmatched junction nucleotides: 6. This CDR3 reads CASSRQGAPAFF. DNA for the CDR3: TGTGCCAGCAGTCGACAGGGGGCGCCGGCTTTCTTT.

CDR3 nucleotides: TGTGCCAGCTCACGCCAGCCCGGAGATACGCAGTATTTT. Encoded protein: CASSRQPGDTQYF. The chain joins TRBV18 to TRBJ2-3; D call uncertain. V was trimmed by 4 bases and J by 5 bases, leaving 10 bases between them. There are 13 residues in the CDR3. Germline CDR1 and CDR2: KGHSH and LQKENI.

The V gene is TRBV19, the J gene TRBJ1-1, with D maybe TRBD1 (5 bases). This CDR3 contains 12 residues. Germline CDR1 is LNHDA and CDR2 is SQIVND (reference sequence). Trimming removed 11 bases at V and 5 bases at J, with 15 bases between. This CDR3 reads CASKTGGTEAFF. CDR3 in DNA: TGTGCCTCAAAAACGGGGGGAACTGAAGCTTTCTTT.

The chain has TRBV5-1 and TRBJ1-4; D is possibly TRBD1 (5 bases). Per the germline V gene, CDR1 is SGHRS and CDR2 is YFSETQ. The V end lost 0 bases, the J end lost 5 bases, and 8 bases lay between the germline ends. This CDR3 spans 14 amino acids. The CDR3 sequence is CASSLEGLNEKLFF. CDR3 DNA sequence: TGCGCCAGCAGCTTGGAGGGACTAAATGAAAAACTGTTTTTT.

The J gene is TRBJ1-2, the V gene TRBV6-5; maybe TRBD1 (5 bases). Germline loops: CDR1 MNHEY, CDR2 SVGAGI. The CDR3 consists of 14 residues. Trimming cost V 2 bases and J 7 bases, with 14 bases left between them. The CDR3 bases are TGTGCCAGCAGTTACCGGGGCGGTGCCTCTGGCTACACCTTC. Residues: CASSYRGGASGYTF.

V is TRBV30 and J is TRBJ1-5; D gene unclear. Germline V gives CDR1 GTSNPN, CDR2 SVGIG (reference sequence). This CDR3 has 14 residues. The V end was cut by 0 bases, the J end by 2 bases, with 8 bases between. The CDR3 region has the DNA TGTGCCTGGAGTGTCCGGCAGGGCAATCAGCCCCAGCATTTT. Translated, it gives CAWSVRQGNQPQHF.

The rearrangement uses TRBV19 and TRBJ1-5; 8 bases line up with TRBD1. Germline loops: CDR1 LNHDA, CDR2 SQIVND (reference sequence). The CDR3 contains 16 residues. The trim removed 3 bases at V and 4 bases at J, leaving 8 bases unmatched. CDR3 protein: CASSIRQGSWNQPQHF. CDR3 coding DNA: TGTGCCAGTAGTATCAGACAGGGGTCGTGGAATCAGCCCCAGCATTTT.

The chain is built from TRBV5-1 and TRBJ2-3; the D is unclear. This CDR3 comprises 16 residues. Germline V gives CDR1 SGHRS, CDR2 YFSETQ. V lost 4 bases and J 1 base, leaving 16 bases between the germline ends. The CDR3 DNA reads TGCGCCAGCAGCCCCGGTCTGGGCGGAGGCACAGATACGCAGTATTTT. Amino acids: CASSPGLGGGTDTQYF.

This clone showed up just once. The genes are TRBV3-1 (or the pseudogene TRBV3-2) and TRBJ1-2; 7 bases line up with TRBD1. Germline values: CDR1 LGHDT, CDR2 YNNKEL (reference sequence). V was clipped by 5 bases and J by 8 bases; unmatched bases: 11. The CDR3 runs 14 residues. The CDR3 protein is CASSNTYRGGGYTF. The CDR3, as DNA: TGTGCCAGCAGCAATACTTACAGGGGAGGAGGCTACACCTTC.

V usage is TRBV19 and J usage is TRBJ2-5; 7 nucleotides align to TRBD2. The germline V gene encodes CDR1 LNHDA and CDR2 SQIVND (reference sequence). The CDR3 consists of 13 residues. V lost 5 bases, J lost 4 bases, and 4 bases stayed unmatched. The CDR3: CASSRSSGETQYF. The CDR3 nucleotides are TGTGCCAGTAGTCGTTCTAGCGGAGAGACCCAGTACTTC.

The chain joins TRBV6-5 to TRBJ1-2, with 7 bases aligning to TRBD1. V lost 3 bases to trimming and J lost 5 bases; unmatched junction nucleotides: 3. Germline lookup yields CDR1 MNHEY and CDR2 SVGAGI. The CDR3 has 13 amino acids. The CDR3 region has the DNA TGTGCCAGCAGTTATACAGGGGTGTATGGCTACACCTTC. This sequence encodes CASSYTGVYGYTF.

V is TRBV13 and J is TRBJ2-6; 7 nucleotides agree with TRBD1. The CDR3 length is 15 residues. Germline loops: CDR1 PRHDT, CDR2 FYEKMQ (reference sequence). V gave up 4 bases and J gave up 2 bases; unmatched junction bases: 2. The CDR3 nucleotides are TGTGCCAGCAGCTCCGGGACAGCTGGGGCCAACGTCCTGACTTTC. This translates into CASSSGTAGANVLTF. Full variable domain (rest looked up from reference TRBV13 and TRBJ2-6): AAGVIQSPRHLIKEKRETATLKCYPIPRHDTVYWYQQGPGQDPQFLISFYEKMQSDKGSIPDRFSAQQFSDYHSELNMSSLELGDSALYFCASSSGTAGANVLTFGAGSRLTVL.

This sequence joins TRBV7-9 and TRBJ2-3; TRBD2 matches 8 bases. Per the germline V gene, CDR1 is SEHNR and CDR2 is FQNEAQ (reference sequence). V trimming: 5 bases; J trimming: 2 bases; junction bases outside the gene matches: 9. The CDR3 loop spans 16 amino acids. In DNA form, the CDR3 reads TGTGCCAGCAGCCTAAAGCGGGAGCTACTCACAGATACGCAGTATTTT. It specifies CASSLKRELLTDTQYF.

This chain connects TRBV3-1 (or the pseudogene TRBV3-2) to TRBJ1-1, with a tentative D call TRBD1 (5 bases). The germline V and J ends were trimmed by 0 bases and 0 bases, with 8 bases remaining between them. The germline V gene encodes CDR1 LGHDT and CDR2 YNNKEL (reference sequence). This CDR3 has 15 amino acids. The CDR3 coding sequence is TGTGCCAGCAGCCAAGAAACGGACATGAACACTGAAGCTTTCTTT. This gives the protein CASSQETDMNTEAFF.